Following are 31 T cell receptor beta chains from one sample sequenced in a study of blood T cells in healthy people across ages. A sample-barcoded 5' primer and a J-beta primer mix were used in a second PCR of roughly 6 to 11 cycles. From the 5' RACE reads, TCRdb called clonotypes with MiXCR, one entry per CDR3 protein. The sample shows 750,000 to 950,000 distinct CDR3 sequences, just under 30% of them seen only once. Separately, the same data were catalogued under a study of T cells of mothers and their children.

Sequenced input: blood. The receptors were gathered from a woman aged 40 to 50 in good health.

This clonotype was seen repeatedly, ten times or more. The CDR3, as DNA: TGTGCCAGCAGCGGTATTCCGGGGCCCTACGAGCAGTACTTC. This codes for CASSGIPGPYEQYF. V usage is TRBV9 and J usage is TRBJ2-7, with D possibly called TRBD1 or TRBD2 (5 bases each). The CDR3 covers 14 residues. The germline V gene encodes CDR1 SGDLS and CDR2 YYNGEE. V was shortened by 3 bases and J by 2 bases, with 12 bases between the two germline ends.

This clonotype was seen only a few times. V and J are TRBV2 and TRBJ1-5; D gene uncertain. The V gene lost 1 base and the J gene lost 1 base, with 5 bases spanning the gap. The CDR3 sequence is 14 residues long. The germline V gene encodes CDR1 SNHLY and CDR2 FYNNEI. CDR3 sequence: CASSEGRSNQPQHF. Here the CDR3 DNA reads TGTGCCAGCAGTGAAGGGAGAAGCAATCAGCCCCAGCATTTT.

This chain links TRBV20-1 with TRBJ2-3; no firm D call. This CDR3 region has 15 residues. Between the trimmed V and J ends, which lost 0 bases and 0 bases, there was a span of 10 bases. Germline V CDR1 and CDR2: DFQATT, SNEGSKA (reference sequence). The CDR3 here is CSARDRVGSTDTQYF. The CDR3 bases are TGCAGTGCTAGAGATAGGGTCGGGAGCACAGATACGCAGTATTTT.

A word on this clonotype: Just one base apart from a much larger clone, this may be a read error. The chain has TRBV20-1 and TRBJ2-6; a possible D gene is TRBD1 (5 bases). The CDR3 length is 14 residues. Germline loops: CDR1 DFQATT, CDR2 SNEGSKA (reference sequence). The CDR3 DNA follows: TGCAGTGCCGCACAATACTCTGGGGCCAACGTCCGGACTTTC. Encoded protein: CSAAQYSGANVRTF.

The CDR3 loop reads CASSASQGKLKNIQYF. For the CDR3, the DNA is TGTGCCAGCAGCGCGTCACAGGGGAAGCTAAAAAACATTCAGTACTTC. The chain links TRBV5-5 to TRBJ2-4, with 7 bases that match TRBD1. With V trimmed by 4 bases and J by 4 bases, 11 bases remained unmatched. Germline V gene data show CDR1 as SGHKS and CDR2 as YYEKEE (reference sequence). The CDR3 has 16 amino acids.

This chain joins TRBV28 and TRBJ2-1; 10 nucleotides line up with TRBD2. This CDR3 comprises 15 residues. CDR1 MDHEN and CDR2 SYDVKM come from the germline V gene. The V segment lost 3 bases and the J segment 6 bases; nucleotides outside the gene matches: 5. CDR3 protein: CASSFAAGGLNEQFF. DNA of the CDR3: TGTGCCAGCAGTTTCGCAGCGGGGGGGCTCAATGAGCAGTTCTTC.

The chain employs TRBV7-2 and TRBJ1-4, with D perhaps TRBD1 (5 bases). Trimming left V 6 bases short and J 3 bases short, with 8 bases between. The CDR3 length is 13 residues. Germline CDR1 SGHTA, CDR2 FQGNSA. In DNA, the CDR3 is TGTGCCAGCAGTGGGGGGTCTAATGAAAAACTGTTTTTT. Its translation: CASSGGSNEKLFF. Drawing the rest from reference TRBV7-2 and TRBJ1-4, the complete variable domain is GAGVSQSPSNKVTEKGKDVELRCDPISGHTALYWYRQSLGQGLEFLIYFQGNSAPDKSGLPSDRFSAERTGGSVSTLTIQRTQQEDSAVYLCASSGGSNEKLFFGSGTQLSVL.

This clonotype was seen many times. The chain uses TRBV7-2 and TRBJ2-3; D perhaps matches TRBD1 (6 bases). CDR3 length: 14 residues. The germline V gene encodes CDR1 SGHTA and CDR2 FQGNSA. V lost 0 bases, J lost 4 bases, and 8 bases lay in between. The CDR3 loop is CASSLAQGPDTQYF. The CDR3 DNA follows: TGTGCCAGCAGCTTAGCCCAGGGGCCAGATACGCAGTATTTT. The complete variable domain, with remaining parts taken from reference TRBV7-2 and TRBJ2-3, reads GAGVSQSPSNKVTEKGKDVELRCDPISGHTALYWYRQSLGQGLEFLIYFQGNSAPDKSGLPSDRFSAERTGGSVSTLTIQRTQQEDSAVYLCASSLAQGPDTQYFGPGTRLTVL.

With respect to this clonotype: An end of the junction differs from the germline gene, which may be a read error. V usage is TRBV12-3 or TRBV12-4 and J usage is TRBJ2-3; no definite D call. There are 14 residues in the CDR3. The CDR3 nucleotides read TGTGCCAGCAGTGACCAAGTGAGCACAGATATGCAGTATTTT. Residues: CASSDQVSTDMQYF.

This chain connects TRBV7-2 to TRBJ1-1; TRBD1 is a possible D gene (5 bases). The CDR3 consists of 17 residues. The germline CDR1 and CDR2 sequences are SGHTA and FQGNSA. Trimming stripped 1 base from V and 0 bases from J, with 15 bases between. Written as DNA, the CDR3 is TGTGCCAGCAGCTTAGTTACGGGGCGACGATTGAACACTGAAGCTTTCTTT. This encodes CASSLVTGRRLNTEAFF.

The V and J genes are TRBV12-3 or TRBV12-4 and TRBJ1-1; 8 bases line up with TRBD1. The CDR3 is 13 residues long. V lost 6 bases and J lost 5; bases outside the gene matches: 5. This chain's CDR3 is CASRAGGRTEAFF. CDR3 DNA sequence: TGTGCCAGCAGGGCAGGGGGCCGAACTGAAGCTTTCTTT.

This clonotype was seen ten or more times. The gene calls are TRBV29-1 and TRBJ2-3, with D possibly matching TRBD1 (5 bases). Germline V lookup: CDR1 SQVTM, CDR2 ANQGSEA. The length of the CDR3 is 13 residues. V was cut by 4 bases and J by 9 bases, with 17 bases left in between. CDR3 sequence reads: CSVGDRLSGTQYF. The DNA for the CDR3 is TGCAGCGTTGGCGACCGACTCTCAGGGACGCAGTATTTT.

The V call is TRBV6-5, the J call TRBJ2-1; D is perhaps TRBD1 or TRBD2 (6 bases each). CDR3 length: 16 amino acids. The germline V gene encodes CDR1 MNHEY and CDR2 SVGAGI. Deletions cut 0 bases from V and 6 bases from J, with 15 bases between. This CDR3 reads CASSYSGGWGPNEQFF. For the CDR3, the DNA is TGTGCCAGCAGTTACTCGGGGGGTTGGGGGCCCAATGAGCAGTTCTTC.

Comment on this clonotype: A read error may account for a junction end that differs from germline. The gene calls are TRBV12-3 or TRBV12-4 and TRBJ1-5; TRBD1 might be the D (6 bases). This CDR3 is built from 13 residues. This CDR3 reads CASRMDSSQPQHF. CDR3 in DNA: TGTGCCAGCAGGATGGACAGCAGTCAGCCCCAGCATTTT.

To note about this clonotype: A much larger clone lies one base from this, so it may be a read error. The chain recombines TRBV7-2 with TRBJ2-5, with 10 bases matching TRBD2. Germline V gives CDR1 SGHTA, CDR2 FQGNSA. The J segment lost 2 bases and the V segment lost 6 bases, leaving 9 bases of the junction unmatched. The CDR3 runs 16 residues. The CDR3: CASSPDLAGDQETQYF. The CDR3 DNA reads TGTGCCAGCAGTCCGGACCTAGCGGGGGATCAAGAGACCCAGTACTTC.

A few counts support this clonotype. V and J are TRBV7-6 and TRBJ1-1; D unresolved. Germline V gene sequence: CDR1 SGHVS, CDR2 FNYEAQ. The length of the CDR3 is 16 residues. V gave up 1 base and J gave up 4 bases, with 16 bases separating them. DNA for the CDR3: TGTGCCAGCAGCTTAGGCGGCCGCCCGAGTGTCACTGAAGCTTTCTTT. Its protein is CASSLGGRPSVTEAFF.

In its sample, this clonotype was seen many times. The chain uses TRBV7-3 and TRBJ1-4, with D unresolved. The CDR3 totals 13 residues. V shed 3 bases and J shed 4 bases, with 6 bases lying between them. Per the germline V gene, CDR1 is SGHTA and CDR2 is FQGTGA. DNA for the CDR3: TGTGCCAGCAGCTTTAAGGTTAATGAAAAACTGTTTTTT. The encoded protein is CASSFKVNEKLFF.

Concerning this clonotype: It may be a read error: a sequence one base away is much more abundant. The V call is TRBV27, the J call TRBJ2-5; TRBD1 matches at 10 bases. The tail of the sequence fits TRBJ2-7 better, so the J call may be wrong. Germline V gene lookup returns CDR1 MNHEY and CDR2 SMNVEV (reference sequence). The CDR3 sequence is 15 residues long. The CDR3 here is CASRFRQGAFYEQYF. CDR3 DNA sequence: TGTGCCAGCAGGTTCCGACAGGGGGCATTCTACGAGCAGTACTTC.

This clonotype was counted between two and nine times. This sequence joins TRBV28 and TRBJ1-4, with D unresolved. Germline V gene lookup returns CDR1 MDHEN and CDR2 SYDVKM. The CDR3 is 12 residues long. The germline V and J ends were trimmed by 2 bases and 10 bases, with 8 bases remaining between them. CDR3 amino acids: CASSLGEVKLFF. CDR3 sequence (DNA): TGTGCCAGCAGTTTAGGGGAAGTAAAACTGTTTTTT.

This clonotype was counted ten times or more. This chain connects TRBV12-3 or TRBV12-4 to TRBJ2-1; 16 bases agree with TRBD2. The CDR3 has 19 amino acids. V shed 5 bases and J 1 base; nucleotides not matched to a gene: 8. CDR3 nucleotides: TGTGCCAGCAGTGCGGGACTAGCGGGGGGGCTCGTGTCCTACAATGAGCAGTTCTTC. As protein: CASSAGLAGGLVSYNEQFF.

CDR3 residues: CASSLAQGSNEKLFF. The CDR3 DNA is TGTGCCAGCAGCTTAGCGCAGGGGAGTAATGAAAAACTGTTTTTT. The chain has TRBV7-2 and TRBJ1-4, with a possible D match to TRBD1 (6 bases). CDR1 and CDR2 from the germline V gene are SGHTA and FQGNSA. The CDR3 sequence is 15 residues long. Trimming took 0 bases from V and 4 from J, leaving 9 bases between them.

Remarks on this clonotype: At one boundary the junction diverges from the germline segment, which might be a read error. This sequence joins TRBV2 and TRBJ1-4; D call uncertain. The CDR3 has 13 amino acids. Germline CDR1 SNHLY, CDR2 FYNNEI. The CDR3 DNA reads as TGTGCCAGCGGTGAGGGCCCCTATGAAAAACTGTTTTTT. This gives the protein CASGEGPYEKLFF.

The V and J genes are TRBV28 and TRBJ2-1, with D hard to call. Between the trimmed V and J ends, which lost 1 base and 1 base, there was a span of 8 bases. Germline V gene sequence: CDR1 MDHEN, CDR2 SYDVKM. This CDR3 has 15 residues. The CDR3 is CASSLFPLSYNEQFF. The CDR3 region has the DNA TGTGCCAGCAGTTTATTCCCATTATCCTACAATGAGCAGTTCTTC.

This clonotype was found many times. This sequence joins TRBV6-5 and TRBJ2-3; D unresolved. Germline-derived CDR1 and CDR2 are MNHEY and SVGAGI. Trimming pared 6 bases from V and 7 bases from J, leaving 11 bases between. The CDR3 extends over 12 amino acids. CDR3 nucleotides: TGTGCCAGCAGAGGCTGGGGAAATACGCAGTATTTT. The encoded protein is CASRGWGNTQYF.

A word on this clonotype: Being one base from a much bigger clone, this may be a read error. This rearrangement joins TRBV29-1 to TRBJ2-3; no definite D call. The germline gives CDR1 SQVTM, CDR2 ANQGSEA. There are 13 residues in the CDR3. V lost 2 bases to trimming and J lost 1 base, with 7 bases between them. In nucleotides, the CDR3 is TGCAGCGTTGAAAACAAGTGCACAGATACGCAGTATTTT. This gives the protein CSVENKCTDTQYF.

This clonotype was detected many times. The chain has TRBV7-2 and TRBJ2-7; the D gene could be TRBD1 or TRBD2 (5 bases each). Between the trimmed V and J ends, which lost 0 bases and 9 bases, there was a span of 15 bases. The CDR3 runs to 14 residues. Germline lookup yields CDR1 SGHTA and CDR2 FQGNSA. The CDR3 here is CASSLAPEGQGQYF. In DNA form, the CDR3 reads TGTGCCAGCAGCTTAGCTCCTGAGGGGCAGGGGCAGTACTTC.

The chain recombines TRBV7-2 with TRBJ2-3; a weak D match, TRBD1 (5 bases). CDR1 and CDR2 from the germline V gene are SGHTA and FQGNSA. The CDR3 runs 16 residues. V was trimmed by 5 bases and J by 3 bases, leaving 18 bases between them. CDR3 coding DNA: TGTGCCAGCAGCCTCGGACACAGCTACCGAACAGATACGCAGTATTTT. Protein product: CASSLGHSYRTDTQYF.

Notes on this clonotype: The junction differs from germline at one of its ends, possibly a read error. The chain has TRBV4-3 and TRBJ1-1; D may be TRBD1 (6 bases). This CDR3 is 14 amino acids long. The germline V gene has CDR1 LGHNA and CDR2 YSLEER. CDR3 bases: TGCGCCAGCGGCCAAGAGGGGACATACGATGAAGCTTTCTTT. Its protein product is CASGQEGTYDEAFF.

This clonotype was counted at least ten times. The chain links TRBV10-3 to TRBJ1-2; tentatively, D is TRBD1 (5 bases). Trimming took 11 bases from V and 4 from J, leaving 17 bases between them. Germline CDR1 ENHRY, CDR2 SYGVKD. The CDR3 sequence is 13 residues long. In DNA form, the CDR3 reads TGTGCCGCCTGGGGCGGGCAGGGCTATGGCTACACCTTC. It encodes CAAWGGQGYGYTF.

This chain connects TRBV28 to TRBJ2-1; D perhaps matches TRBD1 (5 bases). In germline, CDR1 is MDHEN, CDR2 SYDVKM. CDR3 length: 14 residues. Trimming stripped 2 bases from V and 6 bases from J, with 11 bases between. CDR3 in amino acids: CASSLAGLVNEQFF. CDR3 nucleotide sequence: TGTGCCAGCAGTTTAGCAGGGTTGGTCAATGAGCAGTTCTTC.

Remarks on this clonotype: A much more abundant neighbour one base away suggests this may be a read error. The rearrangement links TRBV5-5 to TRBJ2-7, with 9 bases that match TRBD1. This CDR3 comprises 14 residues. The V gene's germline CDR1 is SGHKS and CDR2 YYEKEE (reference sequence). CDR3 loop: CAGSRTGDAYEQYF. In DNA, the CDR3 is TGTGCCGGCAGCCGGACAGGGGACGCCTACGAGCAGTACTTC.